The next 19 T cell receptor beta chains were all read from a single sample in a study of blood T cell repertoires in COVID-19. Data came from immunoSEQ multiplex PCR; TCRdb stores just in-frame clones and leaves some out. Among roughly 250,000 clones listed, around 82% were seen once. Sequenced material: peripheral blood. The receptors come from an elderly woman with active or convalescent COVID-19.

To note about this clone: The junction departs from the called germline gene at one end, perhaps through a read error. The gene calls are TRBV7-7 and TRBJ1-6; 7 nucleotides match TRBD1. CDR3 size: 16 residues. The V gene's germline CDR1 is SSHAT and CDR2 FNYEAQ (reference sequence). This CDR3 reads CASSGNSGQRHSPLHF. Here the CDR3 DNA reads TGTGCTAGCAGCGGGAACTCGGGACAGCGACATTCACCCCTCCACTTT.

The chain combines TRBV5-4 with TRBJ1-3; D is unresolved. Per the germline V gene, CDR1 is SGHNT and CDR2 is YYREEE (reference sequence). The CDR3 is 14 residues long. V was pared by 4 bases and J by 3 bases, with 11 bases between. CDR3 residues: CASSDPERGNTIYF. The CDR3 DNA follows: TGTGCCAGCAGCGATCCAGAGCGTGGAAACACCATATATTTT.

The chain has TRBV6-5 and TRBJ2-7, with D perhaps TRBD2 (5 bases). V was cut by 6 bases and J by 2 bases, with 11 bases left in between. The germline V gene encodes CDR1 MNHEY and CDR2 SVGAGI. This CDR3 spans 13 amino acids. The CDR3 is CASSPGKTYEQYF. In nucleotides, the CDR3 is TGTGCCAGCAGCCCGGGGAAAACCTACGAGCAGTACTTC.

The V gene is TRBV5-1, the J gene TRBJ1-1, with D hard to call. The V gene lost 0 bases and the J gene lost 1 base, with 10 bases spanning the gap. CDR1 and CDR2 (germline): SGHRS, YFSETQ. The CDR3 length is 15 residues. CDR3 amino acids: CASSLGATGNTEAFF. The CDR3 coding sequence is TGCGCCAGCAGCTTGGGGGCGACCGGGAACACTGAAGCTTTCTTT.

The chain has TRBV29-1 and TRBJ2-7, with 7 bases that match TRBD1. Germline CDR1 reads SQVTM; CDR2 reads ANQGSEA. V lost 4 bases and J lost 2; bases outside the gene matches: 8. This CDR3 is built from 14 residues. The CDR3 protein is CSVAPTGIPYEQYF. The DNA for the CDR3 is TGCAGCGTTGCCCCGACAGGGATCCCCTACGAGCAGTACTTC.

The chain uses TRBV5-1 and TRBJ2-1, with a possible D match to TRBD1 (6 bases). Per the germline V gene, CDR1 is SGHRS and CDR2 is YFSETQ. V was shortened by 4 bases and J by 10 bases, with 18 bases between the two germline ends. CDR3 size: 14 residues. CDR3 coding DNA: TGCGCCAGCAGCGGCCGTGGGGGCGGAGAGGAGCAGTTCTTC. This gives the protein CASSGRGGGEEQFF.

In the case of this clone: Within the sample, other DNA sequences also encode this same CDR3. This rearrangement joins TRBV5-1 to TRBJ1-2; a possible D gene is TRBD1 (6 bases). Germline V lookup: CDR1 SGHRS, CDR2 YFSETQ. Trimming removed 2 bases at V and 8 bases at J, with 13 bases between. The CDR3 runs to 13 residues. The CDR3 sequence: CASSLTGSSGYTF. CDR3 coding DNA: TGCGCCAGCAGCTTAACAGGGTCGTCGGGCTACACCTTC.

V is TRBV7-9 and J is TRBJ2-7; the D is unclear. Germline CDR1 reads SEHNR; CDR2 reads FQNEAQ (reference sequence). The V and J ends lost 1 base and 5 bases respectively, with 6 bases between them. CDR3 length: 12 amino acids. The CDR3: CASSLVTHEQYF. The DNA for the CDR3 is TGTGCCAGCAGCTTAGTAACTCACGAGCAGTACTTC.

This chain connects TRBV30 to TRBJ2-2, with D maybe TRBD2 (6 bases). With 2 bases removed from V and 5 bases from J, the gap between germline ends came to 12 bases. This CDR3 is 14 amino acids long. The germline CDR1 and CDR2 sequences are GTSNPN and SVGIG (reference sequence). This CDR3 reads CAWSRGAGTGELFF. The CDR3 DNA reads TGTGCCTGGAGTCGCGGGGCGGGGACCGGGGAGCTGTTTTTT.

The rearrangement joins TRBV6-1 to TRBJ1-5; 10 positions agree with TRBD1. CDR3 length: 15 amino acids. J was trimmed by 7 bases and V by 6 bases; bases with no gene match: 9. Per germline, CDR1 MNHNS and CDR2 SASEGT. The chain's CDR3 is CASRTTGGAGQPQHF. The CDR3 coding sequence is TGTGCCAGCAGAACGACAGGGGGCGCGGGACAGCCCCAGCATTTT.

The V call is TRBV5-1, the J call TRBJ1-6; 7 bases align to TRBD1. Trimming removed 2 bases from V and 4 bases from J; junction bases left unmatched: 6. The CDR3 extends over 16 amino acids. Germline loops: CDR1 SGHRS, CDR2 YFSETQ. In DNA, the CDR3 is TGCGCCAGCAGCTTCTCGACAGGGACATATAATTCACCCCTCCACTTT. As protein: CASSFSTGTYNSPLHF.

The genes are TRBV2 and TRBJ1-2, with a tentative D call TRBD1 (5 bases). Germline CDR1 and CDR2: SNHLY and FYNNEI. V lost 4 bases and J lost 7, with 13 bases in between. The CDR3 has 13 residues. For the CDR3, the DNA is TGTGCCAGCAGTGGCCTAGGAGGGGTTGGCTACACCTTC. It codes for CASSGLGGVGYTF.

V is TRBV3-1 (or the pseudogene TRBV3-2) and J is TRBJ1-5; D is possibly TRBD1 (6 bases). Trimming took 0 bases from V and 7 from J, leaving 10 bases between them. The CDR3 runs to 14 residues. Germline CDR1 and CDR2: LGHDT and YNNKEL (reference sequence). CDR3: CASSQDQGFQPQHF. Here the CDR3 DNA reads TGTGCCAGCAGCCAAGATCAGGGGTTCCAGCCCCAGCATTTT.

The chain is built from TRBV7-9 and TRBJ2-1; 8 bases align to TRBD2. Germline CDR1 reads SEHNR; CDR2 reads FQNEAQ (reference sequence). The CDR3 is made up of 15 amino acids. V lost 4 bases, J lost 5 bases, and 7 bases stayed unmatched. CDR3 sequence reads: CASSSTGTRDNEQFF. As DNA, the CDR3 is TGTGCCAGCAGCTCTACCGGGACTAGAGACAATGAGCAGTTCTTC.

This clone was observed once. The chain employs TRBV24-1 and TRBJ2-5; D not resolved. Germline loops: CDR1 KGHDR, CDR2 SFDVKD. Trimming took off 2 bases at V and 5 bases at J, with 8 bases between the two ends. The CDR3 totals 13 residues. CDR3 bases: TGTGCCACCAGTGATTCCTCTGTGGAGACCCAGTACTTC. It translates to CATSDSSVETQYF.

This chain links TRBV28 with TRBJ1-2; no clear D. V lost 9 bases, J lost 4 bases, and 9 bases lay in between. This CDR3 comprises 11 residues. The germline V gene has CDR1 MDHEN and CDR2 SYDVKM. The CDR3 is CASATFYGYTF. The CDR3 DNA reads TGTGCCAGTGCCACTTTCTATGGCTACACCTTC.

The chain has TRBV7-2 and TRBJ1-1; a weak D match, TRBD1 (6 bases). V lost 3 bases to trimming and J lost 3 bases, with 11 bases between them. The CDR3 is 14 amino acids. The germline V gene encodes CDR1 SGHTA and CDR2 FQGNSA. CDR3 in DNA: TGTGCCAGCAGCTTCCAGGGGTTGGACACTGAAGCTTTCTTT. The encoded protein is CASSFQGLDTEAFF.

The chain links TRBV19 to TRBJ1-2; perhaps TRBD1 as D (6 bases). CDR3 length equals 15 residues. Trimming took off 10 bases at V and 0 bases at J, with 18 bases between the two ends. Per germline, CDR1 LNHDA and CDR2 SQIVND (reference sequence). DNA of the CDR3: TGTGCCACCACGGGTCAGGGGCTTTCTAACTATGGCTACACCTTC. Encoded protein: CATTGQGLSNYGYTF.

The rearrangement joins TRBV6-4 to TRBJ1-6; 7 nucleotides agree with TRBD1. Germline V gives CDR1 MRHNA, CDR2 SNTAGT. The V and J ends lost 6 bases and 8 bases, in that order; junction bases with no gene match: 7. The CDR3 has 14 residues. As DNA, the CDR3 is TGTGCCAGCAGAGAACGGACAGGTTATTCACCCCTCCACTTT. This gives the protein CASRERTGYSPLHF.